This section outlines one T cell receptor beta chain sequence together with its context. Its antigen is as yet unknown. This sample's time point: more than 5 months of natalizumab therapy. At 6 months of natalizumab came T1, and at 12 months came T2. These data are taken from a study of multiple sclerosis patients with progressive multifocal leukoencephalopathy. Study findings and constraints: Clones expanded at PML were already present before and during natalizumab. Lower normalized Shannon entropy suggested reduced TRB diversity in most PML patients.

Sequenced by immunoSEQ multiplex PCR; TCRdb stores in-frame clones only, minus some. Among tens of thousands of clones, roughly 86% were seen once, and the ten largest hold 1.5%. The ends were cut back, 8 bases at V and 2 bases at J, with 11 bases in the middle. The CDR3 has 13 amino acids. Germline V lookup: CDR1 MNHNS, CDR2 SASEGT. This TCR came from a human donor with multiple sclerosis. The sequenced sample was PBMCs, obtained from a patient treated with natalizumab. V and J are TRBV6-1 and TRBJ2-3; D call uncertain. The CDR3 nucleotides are TGTGCCAGCCATTTCTTTCCCACAGATACGCAGTATTTT. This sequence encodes CASHFFPTDTQYF.